One sample yielded the 28 T cell receptor beta chains listed below, sequenced in a study of shared clonotypes between healthy human individuals. CD45RO negativity and positive selection for CCR7 defined naive CD8 cells, a population that excluded terminally differentiated effector memory CD45RA+ cells. Sequencing was performed with immunoSEQ multiplex PCR; in TCRdb, only in-frame clones are kept and a portion is missing. The profile covers about 680,000 clones, with under 95% appearing a single time and more than 20% taken by the ten largest. Sequencing used naive CD8+ T cells sorted from blood. The receptors stem from a man aged 30-40 years in good health.

The chain couples TRBV7-9 to TRBJ2-2; D may be TRBD1 or TRBD2 (7 bases each). The CDR3 sequence is 15 residues long. In germline, CDR1 is SEHNR, CDR2 FQNEAQ (reference sequence). Trimming removed 4 bases at V and 5 bases at J, with 14 bases between. The CDR3 DNA sequence: TGTGCCAGCAGCTCCTCAGGGGGAGGGACCGGGGAGCTGTTTTTT. Amino acid sequence: CASSSSGGGTGELFF.

The V call is TRBV6-5, the J call TRBJ2-7; tentative D call: TRBD2 (6 bases). V was clipped by 0 bases and J by 6 bases, with 18 bases between them. Per the germline V gene, CDR1 is MNHEY and CDR2 is SVGAGI. The CDR3 runs to 16 residues. The CDR3 reads CASSYSKVVGSGEQYF. Written as DNA, the CDR3 is TGTGCCAGCAGTTACTCGAAGGTTGTCGGGAGTGGCGAGCAGTACTTC.

The V gene is TRBV5-5, the J gene TRBJ2-1; TRBD2 aligns across 10 bases. CDR1 and CDR2 (germline): SGHKS, YYEKEE (reference sequence). The trim removed 0 bases at V and 7 bases at J, leaving 7 bases unmatched. The CDR3 totals 16 residues. The CDR3 spells CASSLAIAGGLNEQFF. In nucleotides, the CDR3 is TGTGCCAGCAGCTTGGCCATAGCGGGAGGTCTTAATGAGCAGTTCTTC.

In nucleotides, the CDR3 is TGCAGCGGCCGACAGGGTTCCGAGCAGTACTTC. Protein product: CSGRQGSEQYF. The J gene is TRBJ2-7, the V gene TRBV29-1; 7 nucleotides line up with TRBD1. CDR1 is SQVTM and CDR2 is ANQGSEA in the germline V gene. V was pared by 7 bases and J by 6 bases, with 6 bases of the junction left unmatched. This CDR3 has 11 residues.

Notes on this clone: Distinct nucleotide sequences in the sample also encode this CDR3. The CDR3 DNA follows: TGTGCCAGCAGTTGGGGAGGGAGCTCCTACGAGCAGTACTTC. It specifies CASSWGGSSYEQYF. The chain employs TRBV27 and TRBJ2-7, with 7 positions matching TRBD2. The germline gives CDR1 MNHEY, CDR2 SMNVEV (reference sequence). CDR3 length equals 14 residues. V trimming: 4 bases; J trimming: 0 bases; junction bases outside the gene matches: 3.

The J gene is TRBJ1-5, the V gene TRBV6-1; 7 nucleotides agree with TRBD1. Trimming took 4 bases from V and 4 from J; bases not matched to a gene: 13. Germline CDR1 MNHNS, CDR2 SASEGT. This CDR3 comprises 17 residues. The CDR3 sequence: CASSASGRGLRNQPQHF. The CDR3 DNA reads TGTGCCAGCAGTGCATCTGGCAGGGGGTTACGGAATCAGCCCCAGCATTTT.

The count of this clone is one. The V gene is TRBV28, the J gene TRBJ2-5, with a weak D call TRBD1 (5 bases). Germline V lookup: CDR1 MDHEN, CDR2 SYDVKM. The CDR3 has 17 residues. V dropped 3 bases and J dropped 2 bases, with 19 bases sitting between them. Here the CDR3 DNA reads TGTGCCAGCAGTTTCCTCGAGCCAGGGATGGCACAAGAGACCCAGTACTTC. It is translated as CASSFLEPGMAQETQYF.

The V call is TRBV7-2, the J call TRBJ2-1; no clear D gene. Trimming removed 0 bases at V and 6 bases at J, with 12 bases between. Germline CDR1 is SGHTA and CDR2 is FQGNSA. The length of the CDR3 is 15 residues. CDR3 nucleotide sequence: TGTGCCAGCAGCTTAGCCCGGCTAGTGGGCAATGAGCAGTTCTTC. Translated, it gives CASSLARLVGNEQFF.

The chain has TRBV6-5 and TRBJ1-1, with 9 bases that match TRBD1. CDR3 length: 15 residues. Germline trimming cut 0 bases from V and 7 bases from J; bases unmatched to any gene: 6. Germline values: CDR1 MNHEY, CDR2 SVGAGI. The CDR3 loop is CASSYSGDRVFEAFF. Here the CDR3 DNA reads TGTGCCAGCAGTTACTCAGGGGACAGGGTGTTTGAAGCTTTCTTT.

The J gene is TRBJ1-1, the V gene TRBV10-2; perhaps TRBD1 as D (5 bases). From germline, CDR1 is WSHSY and CDR2 SAAADI. The CDR3 spans 15 residues. Trimming took off 2 bases at V and 0 bases at J, with 10 bases between the two ends. DNA for the CDR3: TGCGCCAGCAGTGAGCTACAGGATATGAACACTGAAGCTTTCTTT. Encoded protein: CASSELQDMNTEAFF.

The chain uses TRBV7-9 and TRBJ2-7; the match to TRBD2 covers 7 bases. CDR3 length equals 12 residues. J was trimmed by 7 bases and V by 5 bases; bases with no gene match: 5. Looked up from germline, CDR1 is SEHNR and CDR2 is FQNEAQ (reference sequence). The CDR3 DNA reads as TGTGCCAGCAGCGCCCCGGGGGGTGAGCAGTACTTC. Amino acids: CASSAPGGEQYF.

This chain links TRBV27 with TRBJ1-1, with a possible D match to TRBD1 (6 bases). The V and J ends lost 4 bases and 1 base respectively, with 10 bases between them. The CDR3 loop spans 14 amino acids. Germline assignment: CDR1 MNHEY and CDR2 SMNVEV (reference sequence). CDR3 bases: TGTGCCAGCAGTTCCTCGACAGGGAACACTGAAGCTTTCTTT. Protein sequence: CASSSSTGNTEAFF.

Here the CDR3 reads CASSPAHRGGYEQYF. The CDR3 nucleotides are TGTGCCAGCTCACCCGCGCACAGGGGCGGCTACGAGCAGTACTTC. This rearrangement joins TRBV18 to TRBJ2-7; 7 bases align to TRBD1. Trimming cost V 3 bases and J 3 bases; bases outside gene matches: 8. This CDR3 is built from 15 residues. Germline assignment: CDR1 KGHSH and CDR2 LQKENI.

The J gene is TRBJ2-1, the V gene TRBV6-4; D is possibly TRBD1 (6 bases). Germline values: CDR1 MRHNA, CDR2 SNTAGT. The V gene lost 3 bases and the J gene lost 6 bases, with 15 bases spanning the gap. CDR3 length: 15 amino acids. The DNA of the CDR3 is TGTGCCAGCAGTGATCTTGCGGACAGTCCCAATGAGCAGTTCTTC. This sequence encodes CASSDLADSPNEQFF.

The chain links TRBV14 to TRBJ2-5; D unclear. V lost 1 base, J lost 5 bases, and 14 bases lay in between. The length of the CDR3 is 15 residues. Germline V gene data show CDR1 as SGHDN and CDR2 as FVKESK. CDR3 sequence (DNA): TGTGCCAGCAGCCAAGTCCAGAGGCTGCCGGAGACCCAGTACTTC. This encodes CASSQVQRLPETQYF. Looking up the rest from reference TRBV14 and TRBJ2-5 gives the full variable domain: EAGVTQFPSHSVIEKGQTVTLRCDPISGHDNLYWYRRVMGKEIKFLLHFVKESKQDESGMPNNRFLAERTGGTYSTLKVQPAELEDSGVYFCASSQVQRLPETQYFGPGTRLLVL.

In regard to this clone: Other DNA sequences of this sample code for an identical CDR3. The chain has TRBV19 and TRBJ1-5; D is perhaps TRBD1 (5 bases). V was cut by 1 base and J by 2 bases, with 9 bases left in between. CDR1 LNHDA and CDR2 SQIVND come from the germline V gene (reference sequence). The CDR3 extends over 15 amino acids. CDR3 in amino acids: CASSIGQGRNQPQHF. The CDR3 bases are TGTGCCAGTAGTATAGGGCAGGGTCGCAATCAGCCCCAGCATTTT.

V gene TRBV27 combines with J gene TRBJ2-1; TRBD2 is a possible D gene (6 bases). The V end was cut by 3 bases, the J end by 5 bases, with 8 bases between. In germline, CDR1 is MNHEY, CDR2 SMNVEV (reference sequence). The CDR3 runs 13 residues. The CDR3: CASSFSSDNEQFF. The CDR3 DNA reads TGTGCCAGCAGTTTCTCTAGCGACAATGAGCAGTTCTTC.

The chain links TRBV13 to TRBJ1-2; maybe TRBD1 (5 bases). V was clipped by 2 bases and J by 9 bases, with 22 bases between them. The CDR3 spans 16 residues. Germline V gene lookup returns CDR1 PRHDT and CDR2 FYEKMQ (reference sequence). CDR3 coding DNA: TGTGCCAGCAGCTTATTTAGCTCCGGGGGTAGCACGAGCTACACCTTC. Its protein product is CASSLFSSGGSTSYTF. Drawing the rest from reference TRBV13 and TRBJ1-2, the complete variable domain is AAGVIQSPRHLIKEKRETATLKCYPIPRHDTVYWYQQGPGQDPQFLISFYEKMQSDKGSIPDRFSAQQFSDYHSELNMSSLELGDSALYFCASSLFSSGGSTSYTFGSGTRLTVV.

The chain recombines TRBV7-8 with TRBJ2-7, with a possible D match to TRBD2 (5 bases). This CDR3 is 14 amino acids long. Germline CDR1 and CDR2: SGHVS and FQNEAQ. Between the trimmed V and J ends, which lost 5 bases and 0 bases, there was a span of 11 bases. The DNA for the CDR3 is TGTGCCAGCAGCACTGAGGACTCCTCCTACGAGCAGTACTTC. As protein: CASSTEDSSYEQYF. The whole variable domain, filled in from reference TRBV7-8 and TRBJ2-7, reads GAGVSQSPRYKVAKRGQDVALRCDPISGHVSLFWYQQALGQGPEFLTYFQNEAQLDKSGLPSDRFFAERPEGSVSTLKIQRTQQEDSAVYLCASSTEDSSYEQYFGPGTRLTVT.

The chain links TRBV27 to TRBJ1-1; D may be TRBD1 (5 bases). Trimming shortened V by 5 bases and J by 2 bases, and 15 bases separated the two germline ends. The V gene's germline CDR1 is MNHEY and CDR2 SMNVEV (reference sequence). The CDR3 has 15 residues. CDR3 bases: TGTGCCAGCAGTCAGTCAAGCCAGGGTAACACTGAAGCTTTCTTT. Protein sequence: CASSQSSQGNTEAFF.

This clone was picked up one time. J is TRBJ2-7 and V is TRBV5-1; TRBD1 agrees at 7 bases. There are 14 residues in the CDR3. The germline gives CDR1 SGHRS, CDR2 YFSETQ. The V gene end was trimmed by 4 bases and the J gene end by 3 bases; junction bases not matched to a gene: 7. The CDR3 coding sequence is TGCGCCAGCAGCCTACAGGACAGGAACTACGAGCAGTACTTC. Amino acid sequence: CASSLQDRNYEQYF. Looking up the rest from reference TRBV5-1 and TRBJ2-7 gives the full variable domain: KAGVTQTPRYLIKTRGQQVTLSCSPISGHRSVSWYQQTPGQGLQFLFEYFSETQRNKGNFPGRFSGRQFSNSRSEMNVSTLELGDSALYLCASSLQDRNYEQYFGPGTRLTVT.

This clone was seen only once. The gene calls are TRBV7-2 and TRBJ1-1; D perhaps matches TRBD1 (5 bases). V lost 1 base and J lost 11, with 17 bases in between. Germline V gene lookup returns CDR1 SGHTA and CDR2 FQGNSA. This CDR3 spans 14 amino acids. CDR3 sequence: CASSLGTRLPNAFF. The CDR3, as DNA: TGTGCCAGCAGCTTAGGGACACGGCTTCCGAATGCTTTCTTT.

V usage is TRBV7-9 and J usage is TRBJ2-2; 9 bases fit TRBD2. V shed 2 bases and J 5 bases; nucleotides not matched to a gene: 6. The V gene's germline CDR1 is SEHNR and CDR2 FQNEAQ (reference sequence). The CDR3 totals 16 residues. The CDR3 loop is CASSLFLAGKTGELFF. In nucleotides, the CDR3 is TGTGCCAGCAGCTTATTTCTAGCGGGAAAAACCGGGGAGCTGTTTTTT.

This chain connects TRBV7-9 to TRBJ1-1; D possibly corresponds to TRBD1 (5 bases). This CDR3 contains 12 residues. Trimming stripped 4 bases from V and 7 bases from J, with 10 bases between. The V gene's germline CDR1 is SEHNR and CDR2 FQNEAQ (reference sequence). CDR3 nucleotides: TGTGCCAGCAGCTCAAGGGACCTTGAAGCTTTCTTT. It translates to CASSSRDLEAFF.

This clone showed up just once. V is TRBV11-2 and J is TRBJ1-4; a weak D match, TRBD1 (6 bases). The length of the CDR3 is 18 residues. V lost 5 bases and J lost 6, with 25 bases in between. The germline V gene encodes CDR1 SGHAT and CDR2 FQNNGV. CDR3 loop: CASSPTTQGINLHEKLFF. CDR3 nucleotides: TGTGCCAGCAGCCCAACGACCCAGGGGATCAACTTACATGAAAAACTGTTTTTT.

V is TRBV27 and J is TRBJ2-4; 7 bases map to TRBD2. Per the germline V gene, CDR1 is MNHEY and CDR2 is SMNVEV (reference sequence). Unmatched junction bases numbered 2, after V lost 6 bases and J lost 3 bases. The CDR3 is made up of 13 amino acids. The CDR3, as DNA: TGTGCCAGCAGCCCGGGGGGCAAAAACATTCAGTACTTC. This gives the protein CASSPGGKNIQYF.

This clone appeared once. The rearrangement links TRBV14 to TRBJ2-7, with 9 positions matching TRBD1. V was clipped by 0 bases and J by 3 bases; unmatched bases: 9. CDR1 SGHDN and CDR2 FVKESK come from the germline V gene. CDR3 length equals 17 residues. The CDR3 nucleotides read TGTGCCAGCAGCCAAGATTTTCCGGGACAGGGATACTACGAGCAGTACTTC. This encodes CASSQDFPGQGYYEQYF. The full variable domain, with the rest looked up from reference TRBV14 and TRBJ2-7, is EAGVTQFPSHSVIEKGQTVTLRCDPISGHDNLYWYRRVMGKEIKFLLHFVKESKQDESGMPNNRFLAERTGGTYSTLKVQPAELEDSGVYFCASSQDFPGQGYYEQYFGPGTRLTVT.

This clone was counted between two and nine times. The chain combines TRBV2 with TRBJ2-2; D is unresolved. Between the trimmed V and J ends, which lost 8 bases and 3 bases, there was a span of 1 base. In germline, CDR1 is SNHLY, CDR2 FYNNEI. This CDR3 has 10 amino acids. The CDR3 nucleotides read TGTGCCAGCTACACCGGGGAGCTGTTTTTT. It is translated as CASYTGELFF.